Listed below are T cell receptor beta chains from one sample, sequenced in a study of beta chain features in type 1 diabetes. This table comes from immunoSEQ multiplex PCR, and its TCRdb copy is limited to in-frame clones, with some not included. The sample includes roughly 400,000 clones, over 11% of them seen just once. Sequencing input: naive CD4+ T cells from blood. These receptors came from a man in his thirties or forties in good health. CDR3s include the opening cysteine and the closing phenylalanine or tryptophan. Each record gives: clone size, D gene, V gene, J gene, CDR3 protein, CDR3 DNA. The D gene is left open where the match is weak. Clone size is shown for a subset of rows, as once, few, many or a class of expanded clone.

abundance: .; d_gene: .; v_gene: TRBV18; j_gene: TRBJ2-2; CDR3aa: CASSPRDPAGELFF; CDR3nt: TGTGCCAGCTCACCTAGAGACCCGGCCGGGGAGCTGTTTTTT
abundance: few; d_gene: .; v_gene: TRBV9; j_gene: TRBJ2-5; CDR3aa: CASSAEGLPAGTQYF; CDR3nt: TGTGCCAGCAGCGCCGAGGGACTCCCTGCTGGGACCCAGTACTTC
abundance: few; d_gene: TRBD1; v_gene: TRBV7-2; j_gene: TRBJ2-7; CDR3aa: CASSLADRGYGSYEQYF; CDR3nt: TGTGCCAGCAGCTTAGCCGACAGGGGTTATGGCTCCTACGAGCAGTACTTC
abundance: .; d_gene: .; v_gene: TRBV7-2; j_gene: TRBJ2-5; CDR3aa: CASSPIRARETQYF; CDR3nt: TGTGCCAGCAGTCCCATCCGGGCCCGGGAGACCCAGTACTTC
abundance: few; d_gene: .; v_gene: TRBV7-8; j_gene: TRBJ1-3; CDR3aa: CASSSPGGNTIYF; CDR3nt: TGTGCCAGCAGCTCCCCCGGTGGAAACACCATATATTTT
abundance: .; d_gene: .; v_gene: TRBV7-8; j_gene: TRBJ2-2; CDR3aa: CASSSSNTGELFF; CDR3nt: TGTGCCAGCAGCTCATCGAACACCGGGGAGCTGTTTTTT
abundance: few; d_gene: TRBD2; v_gene: TRBV6-5; j_gene: TRBJ2-1; CDR3aa: CASQTSGSYNEQFF; CDR3nt: TGTGCCAGCCAAACTAGCGGGAGCTACAATGAGCAGTTCTTC
abundance: .; d_gene: TRBD1; v_gene: TRBV5-1; j_gene: TRBJ2-5; CDR3aa: CASSPRDRQETQYF; CDR3nt: TGCGCCAGCAGCCCAAGGGACAGACAAGAGACCCAGTACTTC
abundance: .; d_gene: .; v_gene: TRBV19; j_gene: TRBJ2-3; CDR3aa: CASSISGPTDTQYF; CDR3nt: TGTGCCAGTAGTATAAGCGGGCCCACAGATACGCAGTATTTT
abundance: few; d_gene: .; v_gene: TRBV28; j_gene: TRBJ2-2; CDR3aa: CASSFFLTGELFF; CDR3nt: TGTGCCAGCAGTTTCTTTCTGACCGGGGAGCTGTTTTTT
abundance: few; d_gene: .; v_gene: TRBV7-8; j_gene: TRBJ2-1; CDR3aa: CASSLGRGRGISYNEQFF; CDR3nt: TGTGCCAGCAGCTTAGGCCGGGGGCGCGGGATCTCCTACAATGAGCAGTTCTTC
abundance: .; d_gene: .; v_gene: TRBV5-4; j_gene: TRBJ2-5; CDR3aa: CASSHTGIEETQYF; CDR3nt: TGTGCCAGCAGCCATACAGGGATCGAGGAGACCCAGTACTTC
abundance: few; d_gene: TRBD2; v_gene: TRBV13; j_gene: TRBJ2-7; CDR3aa: CAISSGGPSYEQYF; CDR3nt: TGTGCCATATCCAGCGGGGGGCCCTCCTACGAGCAGTACTTC
abundance: .; d_gene: .; v_gene: TRBV4-3; j_gene: TRBJ2-7; CDR3aa: CASSQVQGTYEQYF; CDR3nt: TGCGCCAGCAGCCAAGTACAGGGAACCTACGAGCAGTACTTC
abundance: .; d_gene: .; v_gene: TRBV5-4; j_gene: TRBJ1-1; CDR3aa: CASSQPGNTEAFF; CDR3nt: TGTGCCAGCAGCCAACCGGGAAACACTGAAGCTTTCTTT
abundance: few; d_gene: .; v_gene: TRBV7-9; j_gene: TRBJ2-5; CDR3aa: CASGLASSSVETQYF; CDR3nt: TGTGCCAGCGGGTTGGCTAGTTCGTCGGTGGAGACCCAGTACTTC
abundance: .; d_gene: TRBD2; v_gene: TRBV25-1; j_gene: TRBJ2-4; CDR3aa: CASRGLAGGRAKNIQYF; CDR3nt: TGTGCCAGCAGGGGACTAGCGGGAGGAAGGGCCAAAAACATTCAGTACTTC
abundance: .; d_gene: TRBD2; v_gene: TRBV18; j_gene: TRBJ2-2; CDR3aa: CASSPPVLARTGELFF; CDR3nt: TGTGCCAGCTCACCACCGGTACTAGCGAGGACCGGGGAGCTGTTTTTT
abundance: few; d_gene: .; v_gene: TRBV5-1; j_gene: TRBJ2-5; CDR3aa: CASSSGVQETQYF; CDR3nt: TGCGCCAGCAGCTCCGGGGTCCAAGAGACCCAGTACTTC
abundance: few; d_gene: .; v_gene: TRBV4-3; j_gene: TRBJ2-5; CDR3aa: CASSQGGTVTETQYF; CDR3nt: TGCGCCAGCAGCCAAGGAGGAACCGTCACGGAGACCCAGTACTTC
abundance: few; d_gene: TRBD2; v_gene: TRBV7-2; j_gene: TRBJ2-5; CDR3aa: CASSRTSGSQETQYF; CDR3nt: TGTGCCAGCAGCCGAACTAGCGGCTCTCAAGAGACCCAGTACTTC
abundance: .; d_gene: .; v_gene: TRBV7-2; j_gene: TRBJ2-5; CDR3aa: CASNPGGETQYF; CDR3nt: TGTGCCAGCAATCCTGGCGGAGAGACCCAGTACTTC
abundance: .; d_gene: .; v_gene: TRBV25-1; j_gene: TRBJ1-2; CDR3aa: CASSERWGVNGYTF; CDR3nt: TGTGCCAGCAGTGAAAGGTGGGGAGTAAATGGCTACACCTTC
abundance: .; d_gene: .; v_gene: TRBV6-6; j_gene: TRBJ2-7; CDR3aa: CASTKRHTYEQYF; CDR3nt: TGTGCCAGCACCAAGCGGCATACCTACGAGCAGTACTTC
abundance: .; d_gene: .; v_gene: TRBV15; j_gene: TRBJ1-1; CDR3aa: CATSATAGVREAFF; CDR3nt: TGTGCCACCAGCGCTACCGCGGGGGTAAGGGAAGCTTTCTTT
abundance: .; d_gene: TRBD1; v_gene: TRBV14; j_gene: TRBJ2-5; CDR3aa: CASSSRTGRETQYF; CDR3nt: TGTGCCAGCAGCTCCCGGACAGGGCGAGAGACCCAGTACTTC
abundance: few; d_gene: .; v_gene: TRBV5-6; j_gene: TRBJ1-6; CDR3aa: CASSPRGSPLHF; CDR3nt: TGTGCCAGCAGCCCCCGGGGATCACCCCTCCACTTT
abundance: .; d_gene: .; v_gene: TRBV11-2; j_gene: TRBJ2-3; CDR3aa: CASSRRQGTDTQYF; CDR3nt: TGTGCCAGCAGCCGACGACAGGGCACAGATACGCAGTATTTT
abundance: .; d_gene: TRBD2; v_gene: TRBV30; j_gene: TRBJ2-1; CDR3aa: CAWSTGGGLSEFF; CDR3nt: TGTGCCTGGAGCACGGGGGGAGGTCTATCGGAGTTCTTC
abundance: .; d_gene: .; v_gene: TRBV12-5; j_gene: TRBJ2-3; CDR3aa: CASGLLTDTQYF; CDR3nt: TGTGCTAGTGGTTTGTTGACAGATACGCAGTATTTT
abundance: .; d_gene: .; v_gene: TRBV7-3; j_gene: TRBJ2-5; CDR3aa: CASSPSTRGETQYF; CDR3nt: TGTGCCAGCAGCCCATCGACGAGGGGAGAGACCCAGTACTTC
abundance: few; d_gene: .; v_gene: TRBV14; j_gene: TRBJ1-4; CDR3aa: CASSRGGSTNEKLFF; CDR3nt: TGTGCCAGCAGCCGTGGGGGTTCAACTAATGAAAAACTGTTTTTT
abundance: .; d_gene: .; v_gene: TRBV14; j_gene: TRBJ2-1; CDR3aa: CASSQVDSGAGEQFF; CDR3nt: TGTGCCAGCAGCCAAGTGGATAGCGGAGCGGGTGAGCAGTTCTTC
abundance: .; d_gene: .; v_gene: TRBV5-1; j_gene: TRBJ2-6; CDR3aa: CASSRSPGAGGANVLTF; CDR3nt: TGCGCCAGCAGCCGCTCCCCAGGGGCAGGTGGGGCCAACGTCCTGACTTTC
abundance: few; d_gene: TRBD2; v_gene: TRBV11-1; j_gene: TRBJ2-1; CDR3aa: CASSRRTSGDNEQFF; CDR3nt: TGTGCCAGCAGCCGACGGACTAGCGGTGACAATGAGCAGTTCTTC
abundance: .; d_gene: .; v_gene: TRBV30; j_gene: TRBJ1-1; CDR3aa: CAWGAKGSEAFF; CDR3nt: TGTGCCTGGGGGGCGAAGGGCTCTGAAGCTTTCTTT
abundance: few; d_gene: .; v_gene: TRBV2; j_gene: TRBJ2-3; CDR3aa: CASRLEGTDTQYF; CDR3nt: TGTGCCAGCAGACTGGAGGGCACAGATACGCAGTATTTT
abundance: few; d_gene: .; v_gene: TRBV13; j_gene: TRBJ2-3; CDR3aa: CASSTRGGSTDTQYF; CDR3nt: TGTGCCAGCAGCACTAGAGGGGGTAGCACAGATACGCAGTATTTT
abundance: .; d_gene: .; v_gene: TRBV11-2; j_gene: TRBJ1-5; CDR3aa: CASSLVVGAKGNQPQHF; CDR3nt: TGTGCCAGCAGCTTAGTAGTGGGGGCCAAGGGCAATCAGCCCCAGCATTTT
abundance: .; d_gene: .; v_gene: TRBV6-5; j_gene: TRBJ2-7; CDR3aa: CASRGAGGEQYF; CDR3nt: TGTGCCAGCAGAGGGGCGGGCGGCGAGCAGTACTTC
abundance: few; d_gene: .; v_gene: TRBV7-6; j_gene: TRBJ2-7; CDR3aa: CASSLGSAGTLTYEQYF; CDR3nt: TGTGCCAGCAGCTTAGGGTCGGCGGGGACCTTAACCTACGAGCAGTACTTC
abundance: .; d_gene: .; v_gene: TRBV7-2; j_gene: TRBJ2-3; CDR3aa: CASSLSQGADTQYF; CDR3nt: TGTGCCAGCAGCCTCTCACAGGGCGCAGATACGCAGTATTTT
abundance: few; d_gene: TRBD1; v_gene: TRBV7-9; j_gene: TRBJ2-1; CDR3aa: CATGTGYHEQFF; CDR3nt: TGTGCCACCGGGACAGGGTACCATGAGCAGTTCTTC
abundance: .; d_gene: .; v_gene: TRBV29-1; j_gene: TRBJ1-1; CDR3aa: CSVALRGGTEAFF; CDR3nt: TGCAGCGTTGCACTCCGGGGAGGGACTGAAGCTTTCTTT
abundance: few; d_gene: TRBD2; v_gene: TRBV11-2; j_gene: TRBJ2-3; CDR3aa: CASSLVRLAGAKDTQYF; CDR3nt: TGTGCCAGCAGCTTAGTGAGGCTAGCGGGAGCTAAAGATACGCAGTATTTT
abundance: few; d_gene: TRBD2; v_gene: TRBV7-2; j_gene: TRBJ2-1; CDR3aa: CASSTPGGGSYNEQFF; CDR3nt: TGTGCCAGCAGCACCCCCGGGGGGGGGAGCTACAATGAGCAGTTCTTC
abundance: .; d_gene: .; v_gene: TRBV9; j_gene: TRBJ2-7; CDR3aa: CASSAGRPQSYEQYF; CDR3nt: TGTGCCAGCAGCGCTGGGCGACCCCAATCCTACGAGCAGTACTTC
abundance: few; d_gene: .; v_gene: TRBV21-1; j_gene: TRBJ2-2; CDR3aa: CASSKLGTLTGELFF; CDR3nt: TGTGCCAGCAGCAAGTTAGGGACTCTCACCGGGGAGCTGTTTTTT
abundance: few; d_gene: .; v_gene: TRBV15; j_gene: TRBJ2-3; CDR3aa: CATSRGLQYTDTQYF; CDR3nt: TGTGCCACCAGCAGAGGGTTGCAGTACACAGATACGCAGTATTTT
abundance: few; d_gene: .; v_gene: TRBV10-3; j_gene: TRBJ1-2; CDR3aa: CAAKDSLLEGYTF; CDR3nt: TGTGCCGCTAAAGACAGCCTGCTAGAGGGCTACACCTTC
abundance: .; d_gene: .; v_gene: TRBV7-9; j_gene: TRBJ2-1; CDR3aa: CASSLAVVSVYEQFF; CDR3nt: TGTGCCAGCAGCTTAGCAGTGGTGTCGGTCTATGAGCAGTTCTTC
abundance: few; d_gene: .; v_gene: TRBV30; j_gene: TRBJ2-3; CDR3aa: CAWSPGGGGDTQYF; CDR3nt: TGTGCCTGGAGTCCCGGAGGAGGGGGAGATACGCAGTATTTT
abundance: few; d_gene: .; v_gene: TRBV30; j_gene: TRBJ2-3; CDR3aa: CAWASTDTQYF; CDR3nt: TGTGCCTGGGCCTCCACAGATACGCAGTATTTT
abundance: .; d_gene: .; v_gene: TRBV7-8; j_gene: TRBJ2-3; CDR3aa: CASSSDGGSYTDTQYF; CDR3nt: TGTGCCAGCAGCTCTGACGGAGGGTCATACACAGATACGCAGTATTTT